The 9 T cell receptor beta chains below all came from one sample that was sequenced in a study of human T cells and chemical hapten exposure. TCRdb fed the RACE reads into MiXCR, producing one record per CDR3 protein. Of about 290,000 distinct CDR3 sequences listed, about 7.7% are singletons. Documented time point: pre-sensitization, week 0. Treatment here: therapeutic diphenylcyclopropenone sensitization with weekly scalp DPC. Sequenced here: whole blood, sampled in connection with sensitization to the hapten diphenylcyclopropenone (DPC). The receptor source for this set is a man between 18 and 35 years old with alopecia areata. Some clones in this sample may be carry-over from other donors' samples.

The sample holds a few counts of this clonotype. The genes are TRBV29-1 and TRBJ1-5; D gene uncertain. The V end lost 1 base, the J end lost 7 bases, and 11 bases lay between the germline ends. Looked up from germline, CDR1 is SQVTM and CDR2 is ANQGSEA. CDR3 size: 13 residues. Here the CDR3 reads CSVEGGVGQPQHF. CDR3 coding DNA: TGCAGCGTTGAAGGGGGAGTTGGGCAGCCCCAGCATTTT.

This clonotype was detected a few times. V usage is TRBV6-5 and J usage is TRBJ2-7; D possibly corresponds to TRBD1 (7 bases). There are 17 residues in the CDR3. Trimming pared 6 bases from V and 4 bases from J, leaving 25 bases between. CDR1 and CDR2 from the germline V gene are MNHEY and SVGAGI. The CDR3 spells CASSPTYGGGVPYEQYF. As DNA, the CDR3 is TGTGCCAGCAGCCCAACTTATGGAGGGGGCGTTCCGTACGAGCAGTACTTC.

This clonotype was counted ten times or more. This chain uses TRBV12-3 or TRBV12-4 with TRBJ2-6; 9 nucleotides agree with TRBD1. There are 19 residues in the CDR3. The V segment lost 7 bases and the J segment 0 bases; nucleotides outside the gene matches: 13. CDR3: CASTEIPGQGSSGANVLTF. The CDR3 DNA reads TGTGCCAGCACTGAAATTCCGGGACAGGGAAGCTCTGGGGCCAACGTCCTGACTTTC.

V gene TRBV13 combines with J gene TRBJ1-1, with D perhaps matching TRBD1 (5 bases). With 1 base removed from V and 4 bases from J, the gap between germline ends came to 13 bases. This CDR3 comprises 15 residues. CDR1 is PRHDT, CDR2 FYEKMQ, per germline (reference sequence). The CDR3 sequence is CASSLEGDGGTEAFF. CDR3 nucleotide sequence: TGTGCCAGCAGCTTAGAAGGAGATGGGGGCACTGAAGCTTTCTTT.

This clonotype was picked up a small number of times. The chain employs TRBV7-9 and TRBJ2-4; unclear D gene. The V gene lost 5 bases and the J gene lost 0 bases, with 29 bases spanning the gap. The CDR3 covers 21 residues. The germline gives CDR1 SEHNR, CDR2 FQNEAQ (reference sequence). The CDR3 DNA reads as TGTGCCAGCAGCCCCACTCCCGACCCCGTATTAGGCTATCTAGCCAAAAACATTCAGTACTTC. Translating it yields CASSPTPDPVLGYLAKNIQYF.

This clonotype appeared a few times. V is TRBV9 and J is TRBJ1-1; TRBD1 is a possible D gene (5 bases). Germline V gene sequence: CDR1 SGDLS, CDR2 YYNGEE. The CDR3 sequence is 19 residues long. V was shortened by 2 bases and J by 3 bases, with 26 bases between the two germline ends. CDR3 in amino acids: CASSVTGTSEGLYDTEAFF. The DNA for the CDR3 is TGTGCCAGCAGCGTTACCGGGACTTCTGAGGGCCTATATGACACTGAAGCTTTCTTT.

In its sample, this clonotype was seen many times. CDR3 region: CASRPQGRANSPLHF. DNA of the CDR3: TGTGCCAGCAGACCCCAGGGTAGGGCGAATTCACCCCTCCACTTT. The chain links TRBV2 to TRBJ1-6, with a tentative D call TRBD1 (5 bases). Germline assignment: CDR1 SNHLY and CDR2 FYNNEI. The CDR3 has 15 residues. Trimming shortened V by 6 bases and J by 7 bases, and 16 bases separated the two germline ends.

This rearrangement joins TRBV11-2 to TRBJ1-1; D is ambiguous. Trimming shortened V by 1 base and J by 1 base, and 7 bases separated the two germline ends. This CDR3 region has 14 residues. Germline CDR1 is SGHAT and CDR2 is FQNNGV. The CDR3 nucleotides read TGTGCCAGCAGCTTAGGACGGAAGAACACTGAAGCTTTCTTT. Its protein is CASSLGRKNTEAFF.

This clonotype appeared a few times. V and J are TRBV27 and TRBJ2-3; D possibly corresponds to TRBD2 (6 bases). This CDR3 is built from 13 residues. Germline loops: CDR1 MNHEY, CDR2 SMNVEV (reference sequence). Trimming removed 4 bases at V and 6 bases at J, with 11 bases between. CDR3 sequence (DNA): TGTGCCAGCAGTTGGATAGGGAGGGATACGCAGTATTTT. Protein: CASSWIGRDTQYF.